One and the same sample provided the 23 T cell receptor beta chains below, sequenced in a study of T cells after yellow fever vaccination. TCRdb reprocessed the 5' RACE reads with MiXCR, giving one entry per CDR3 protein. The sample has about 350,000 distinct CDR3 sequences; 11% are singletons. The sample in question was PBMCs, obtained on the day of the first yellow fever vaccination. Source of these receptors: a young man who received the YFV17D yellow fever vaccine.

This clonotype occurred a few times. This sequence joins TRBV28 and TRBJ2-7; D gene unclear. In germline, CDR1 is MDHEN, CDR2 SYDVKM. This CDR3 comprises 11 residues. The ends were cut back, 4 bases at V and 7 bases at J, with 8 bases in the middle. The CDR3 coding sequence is TGTGCCAGCAGTTCCCGGCATGAGCAGTACGTC. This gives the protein CASSSRHEQYV.

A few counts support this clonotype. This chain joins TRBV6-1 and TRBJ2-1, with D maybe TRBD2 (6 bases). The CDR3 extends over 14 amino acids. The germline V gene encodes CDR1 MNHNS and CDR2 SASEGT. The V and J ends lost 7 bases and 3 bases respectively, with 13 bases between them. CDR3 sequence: CASTDGGNYNEQFF. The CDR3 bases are TGTGCCAGCACCGATGGGGGGAACTACAATGAGCAGTTCTTC.

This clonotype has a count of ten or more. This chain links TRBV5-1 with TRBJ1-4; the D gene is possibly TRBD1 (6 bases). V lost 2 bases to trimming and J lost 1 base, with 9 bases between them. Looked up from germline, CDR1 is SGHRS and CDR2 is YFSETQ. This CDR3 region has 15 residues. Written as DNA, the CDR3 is TGCGCCAGCAGCTTAGGACAGATAACTAATGAAAAACTGTTTTTT. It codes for CASSLGQITNEKLFF.

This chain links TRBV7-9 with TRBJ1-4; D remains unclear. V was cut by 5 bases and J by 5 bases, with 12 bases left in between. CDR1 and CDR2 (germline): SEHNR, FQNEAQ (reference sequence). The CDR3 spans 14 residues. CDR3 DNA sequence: TGTGCCAGCAGCCGAGACACCTCCAATGAAAAACTGTTTTTT. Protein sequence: CASSRDTSNEKLFF.

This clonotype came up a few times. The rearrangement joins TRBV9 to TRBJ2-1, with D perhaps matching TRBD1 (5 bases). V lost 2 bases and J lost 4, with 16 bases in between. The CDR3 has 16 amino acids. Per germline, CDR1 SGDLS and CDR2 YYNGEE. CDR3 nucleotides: TGTGCCAGCAGCGTTCGGGCGACAGCCCGTTACAATGAGCAGTTCTTC. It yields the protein CASSVRATARYNEQFF.

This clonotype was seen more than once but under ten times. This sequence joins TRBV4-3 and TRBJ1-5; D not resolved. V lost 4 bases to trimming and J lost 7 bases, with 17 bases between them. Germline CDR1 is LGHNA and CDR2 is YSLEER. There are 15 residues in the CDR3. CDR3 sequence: CASSPYQGRGQPQHF. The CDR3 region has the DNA TGCGCCAGCAGCCCATATCAAGGGAGAGGACAGCCCCAGCATTTT.

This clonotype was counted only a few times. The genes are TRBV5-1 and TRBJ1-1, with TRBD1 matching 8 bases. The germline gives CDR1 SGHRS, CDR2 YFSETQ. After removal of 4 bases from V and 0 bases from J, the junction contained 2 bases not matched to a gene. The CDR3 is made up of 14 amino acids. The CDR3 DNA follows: TGCGCCAGCAGCCAGGGGGCCATGAACACTGAAGCTTTCTTT. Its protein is CASSQGAMNTEAFF.

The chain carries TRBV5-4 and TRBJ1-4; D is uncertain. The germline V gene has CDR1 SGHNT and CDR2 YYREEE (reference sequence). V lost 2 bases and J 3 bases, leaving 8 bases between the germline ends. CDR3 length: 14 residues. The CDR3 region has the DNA TGTGCCAGCAGCTTTAAGGGTCCTAATGAAAAACTGTTTTTT. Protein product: CASSFKGPNEKLFF.

The CDR3 here is CASSQDSAQPQHF. CDR3 nucleotides: TGCGCCAGCAGCCAAGATTCTGCTCAGCCCCAGCATTTT. The rearrangement joins TRBV4-3 to TRBJ1-5, with D hard to call. Trimming removed 0 bases at V and 6 bases at J, with 6 bases between. The germline CDR1 and CDR2 sequences are LGHNA and YSLEER. The CDR3 extends over 13 amino acids.

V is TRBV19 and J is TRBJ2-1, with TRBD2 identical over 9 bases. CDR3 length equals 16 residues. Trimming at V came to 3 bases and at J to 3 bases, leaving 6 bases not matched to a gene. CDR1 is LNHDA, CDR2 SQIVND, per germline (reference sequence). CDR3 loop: CASSMTAGGYYNEQFF. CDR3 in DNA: TGTGCCAGTAGTATGACGGCGGGGGGGTACTACAATGAGCAGTTCTTC.

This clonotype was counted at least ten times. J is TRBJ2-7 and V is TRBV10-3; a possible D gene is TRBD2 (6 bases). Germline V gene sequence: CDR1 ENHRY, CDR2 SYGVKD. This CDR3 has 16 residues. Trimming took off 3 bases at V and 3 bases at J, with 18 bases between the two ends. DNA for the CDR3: TGTGCCATCAGTGAATCGGGGGACGGGCGGGTCTACGAGCAGTACTTC. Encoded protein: CAISESGDGRVYEQYF.

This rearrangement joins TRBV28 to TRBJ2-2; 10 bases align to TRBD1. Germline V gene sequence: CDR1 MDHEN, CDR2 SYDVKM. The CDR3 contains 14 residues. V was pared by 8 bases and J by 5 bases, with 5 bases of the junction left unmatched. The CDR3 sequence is CASLLGQGTGELFF. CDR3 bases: TGTGCCAGCCTGCTGGGACAGGGGACCGGGGAGCTGTTTTTT.

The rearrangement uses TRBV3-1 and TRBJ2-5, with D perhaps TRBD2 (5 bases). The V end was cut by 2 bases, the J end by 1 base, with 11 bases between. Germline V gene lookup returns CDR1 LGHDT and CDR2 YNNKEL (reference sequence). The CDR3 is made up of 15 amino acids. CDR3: CASSQLGSGQETQYF. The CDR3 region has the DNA TGTGCCAGCAGCCAATTGGGGAGCGGCCAAGAGACCCAGTACTTC.

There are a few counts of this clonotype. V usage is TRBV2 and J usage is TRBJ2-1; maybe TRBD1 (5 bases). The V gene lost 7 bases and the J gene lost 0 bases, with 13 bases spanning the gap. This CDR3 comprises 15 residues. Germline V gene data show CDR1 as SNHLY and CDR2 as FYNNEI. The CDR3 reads CASMEDSSSYNEQFF. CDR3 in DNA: TGTGCCAGCATGGAAGACAGCAGCTCCTACAATGAGCAGTTCTTC. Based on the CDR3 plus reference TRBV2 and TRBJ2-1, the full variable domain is EPEVTQTPSHQVTQMGQEVILRCVPISNHLYFYWYRQILGQKVEFLVSFYNNEISEKSEIFDDQFSVERPDGSNFTLKIRSTKLEDSAMYFCASMEDSSSYNEQFFGPGTRLTVL.

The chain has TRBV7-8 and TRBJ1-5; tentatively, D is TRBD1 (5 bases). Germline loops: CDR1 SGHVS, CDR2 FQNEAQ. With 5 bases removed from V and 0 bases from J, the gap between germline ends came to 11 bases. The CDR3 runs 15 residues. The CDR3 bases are TGTGCCAGCAGCCCGGGACTCTATAGCAATCAGCCCCAGCATTTT. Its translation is CASSPGLYSNQPQHF.

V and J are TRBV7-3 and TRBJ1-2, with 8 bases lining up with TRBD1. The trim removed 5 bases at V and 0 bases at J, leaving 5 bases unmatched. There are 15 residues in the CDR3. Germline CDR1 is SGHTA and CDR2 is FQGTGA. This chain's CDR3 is CASSPTGGANYGYTF. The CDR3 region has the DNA TGTGCCAGCAGCCCTACAGGGGGAGCTAACTATGGCTACACCTTC.

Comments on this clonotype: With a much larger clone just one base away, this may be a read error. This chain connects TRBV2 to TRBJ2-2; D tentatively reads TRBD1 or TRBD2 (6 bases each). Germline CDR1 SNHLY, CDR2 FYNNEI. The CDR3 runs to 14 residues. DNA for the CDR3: TGTGCCAGCTGCAGGGACTGGGACACCGGGGAGCTGTATTTT. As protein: CASCRDWDTGELYF.

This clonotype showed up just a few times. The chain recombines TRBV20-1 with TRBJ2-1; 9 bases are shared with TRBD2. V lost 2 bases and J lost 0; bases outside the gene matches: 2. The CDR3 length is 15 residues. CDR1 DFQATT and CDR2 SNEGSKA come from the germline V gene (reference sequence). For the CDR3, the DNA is TGCAGTGCTAGATTAGCGGGGGACTCCTACAATGAGCAGTTCTTC. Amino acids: CSARLAGDSYNEQFF.

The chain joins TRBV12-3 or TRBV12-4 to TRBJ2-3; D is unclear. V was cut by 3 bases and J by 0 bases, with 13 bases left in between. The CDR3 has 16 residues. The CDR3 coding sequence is TGTGCCAGCAGTTTGGTAGTAGCCCCTAGCACAGATACGCAGTATTTT. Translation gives CASSLVVAPSTDTQYF.

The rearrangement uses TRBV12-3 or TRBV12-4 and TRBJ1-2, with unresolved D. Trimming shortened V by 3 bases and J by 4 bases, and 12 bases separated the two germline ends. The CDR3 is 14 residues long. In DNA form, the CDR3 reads TGTGCCAGCAGTTTTGGGAGCGAAAGCTATGGCTACACCTTC. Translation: CASSFGSESYGYTF.

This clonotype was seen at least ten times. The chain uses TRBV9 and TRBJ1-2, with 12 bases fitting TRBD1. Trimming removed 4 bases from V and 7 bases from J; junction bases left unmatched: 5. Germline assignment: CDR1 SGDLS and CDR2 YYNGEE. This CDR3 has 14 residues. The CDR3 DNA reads TGTGCCAGCAGCTACGGGACAGGGGGCACTGGCTACACCTTC. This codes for CASSYGTGGTGYTF.

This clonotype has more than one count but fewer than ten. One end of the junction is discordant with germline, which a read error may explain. CDR3 region: CASTSGGITEAFF. The CDR3 nucleotides read TGTGCAAGCACGTCCGGGGGTATTACTGAAGCTTTCTTT. This chain joins TRBV6-1 and TRBJ1-1, with D possibly matching TRBD1 (5 bases). This CDR3 has 13 amino acids. CDR1 MNHNS and CDR2 SASEGT come from the germline V gene.

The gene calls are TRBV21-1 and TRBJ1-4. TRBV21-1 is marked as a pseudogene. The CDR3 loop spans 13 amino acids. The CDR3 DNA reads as TGTGCCAGCGGTGACAGGGGAGGGCAAAAACTGTTTTTT. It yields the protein CASGDRGGQKLFF.